The present T cell receptor (beta chain) was sequenced within a study of response to subunit inactivated influenza vaccine. The study's findings and limits: A suggestion made by the authors is that each seasonal influenza vaccination recruits few new T cells.

Each CDR3 protein gets one entry after TCRdb re-called the RT-PCR reads with MiXCR. The sample comprises 540,000 or so distinct CDR3 sequences, 10% to 15% of which are singletons, and around 13% rests with the top ten. This clonotype showed up many times. What it binds is unknown. Germline-derived CDR1 and CDR2 are SGHRS and YFSETQ. The ends lost 1 base at V and 4 bases at J; junction bases unmatched: 4. The length of the CDR3 is 15 residues. The chain links TRBV5-1 to TRBJ2-5, with 10 bases lining up with TRBD2. The sequence was collected from a man aged 50 to 59 who received an inactivated influenza vaccine. The material sequenced was PBMCs from blood, taken around seven weeks after vaccination. The CDR3 spells CASSLQRLAGETQYF. The CDR3 DNA reads as TGCGCCAGCAGCTTGCAGAGACTAGCGGGAGAGACCCAGTACTTC.